One sample yielded the 12 T cell receptor beta chains listed below, sequenced in a study of blood T cell repertoires in COVID-19. TCRdb's table, derived via immunoSEQ multiplex PCR, lists solely in-frame clones and lacks some. The sample shows about 130,000 clones, more than 75% of them seen only once. The specimen sequenced was peripheral blood. The receptors come from a woman in her sixties or seventies with COVID-19, enrolled during active disease.

This sequence joins TRBV30 and TRBJ1-4; D unresolved. V shed 3 bases and J shed 8 bases, with 13 bases lying between them. In germline, CDR1 is GTSNPN, CDR2 SVGIG (reference sequence). There are 13 residues in the CDR3. The DNA of the CDR3 is TGTGCCTGGAGGTCGCCGGGGTCAGAAAAACTGTTTTTT. Amino acids: CAWRSPGSEKLFF.

The chain's CDR3 is CATGRAGVWGETQYF. The CDR3 nucleotides read TGTGCCACCGGACGGGCGGGGGTATGGGGAGAGACCCAGTACTTC. The chain carries TRBV9 and TRBJ2-5, with 7 bases fitting TRBD2. CDR3 length: 15 residues. Germline V gene data show CDR1 as SGDLS and CDR2 as YYNGEE. J gave up 4 bases and V 9 bases, and 15 bases lay outside the gene matches.

This clone occurred once. This chain connects TRBV29-1 to TRBJ1-5, with D hard to call. The CDR3 covers 14 residues. The germline V gene encodes CDR1 SQVTM and CDR2 ANQGSEA. Trimming pared 7 bases from V and 1 base from J, leaving 14 bases between. CDR3 sequence reads: CSGPGYRSNQPQHF. For the CDR3, the DNA is TGCAGCGGCCCGGGGTATAGGAGCAATCAGCCCCAGCATTTT. Looking up the rest from reference TRBV29-1 and TRBJ1-5 gives the full variable domain: SAVISQKPSRDICQRGTSLTIQCQVDSQVTMMFWYRQQPGQSLTLIATANQGSEATYESGFVIDKFPISRPNLTFSTLTVSNMSPEDSSIYLCSGPGYRSNQPQHFGDGTRLSIL.

The V call is TRBV7-3, the J call TRBJ2-5; D perhaps matches TRBD2 (6 bases). CDR3 length: 17 residues. The ends were cut back, 0 bases at V and 5 bases at J, with 19 bases in the middle. Germline loops: CDR1 SGHTA, CDR2 FQGTGA. CDR3 sequence (DNA): TGTGCCAGCAGCTTAACCCCTGCGGGACCTCAAGCGGAGACCCAGTACTTC. This sequence encodes CASSLTPAGPQAETQYF.

V is TRBV19 and J is TRBJ1-4; D perhaps matches TRBD1 (5 bases). Trimming took off 6 bases at V and 6 bases at J, with 14 bases between the two ends. The CDR3 sequence is 14 residues long. Germline V gene lookup returns CDR1 LNHDA and CDR2 SQIVND (reference sequence). CDR3 in DNA: TGTGCCAGTAGACCAGGGCTAACAGATGAAAAACTGTTTTTT. This encodes CASRPGLTDEKLFF.

V is TRBV6-2 or TRBV6-3 and J is TRBJ1-1; D call uncertain. Germline V CDR1 and CDR2: MNHEY, SVGEGT. This CDR3 spans 11 amino acids. V was shortened by 4 bases and J by 11 bases, with 11 bases between the two germline ends. CDR3 residues: CASSSRAAAFF. The DNA of the CDR3 is TGTGCCAGCAGTTCGCGGGCTGCGGCTTTCTTT.

The J gene is TRBJ1-2, the V gene TRBV2; 7 bases are a match to TRBD1. Trimming cost V 10 bases and J 4 bases; bases outside gene matches: 9. This CDR3 is built from 13 residues. In germline, CDR1 is SNHLY, CDR2 FYNNEI. CDR3 amino acids: CATGRGPGYGYTF. The CDR3 bases are TGTGCCACCGGTAGGGGGCCCGGCTATGGCTACACCTTC.

The chain couples TRBV29-1 to TRBJ1-2; possible D gene TRBD1, 6 bases. This CDR3 spans 11 amino acids. Per germline, CDR1 SQVTM and CDR2 ANQGSEA. Trimming took off 7 bases at V and 8 bases at J, with 14 bases between the two ends. As DNA, the CDR3 is TGCAGCGCCCGAAGGGGGTACGGCTACACCTTC. Its translation is CSARRGYGYTF.

The gene calls are TRBV7-2 and TRBJ2-1; 9 bases align to TRBD2. The CDR3 is 14 residues long. J gave up 8 bases and V 4 bases, and 6 bases lay outside the gene matches. CDR1 SGHTA and CDR2 FQGNSA come from the germline V gene. Here the CDR3 DNA reads TGTGCCAGCAGCTCGGGGCGGGGGGGCCATGAGCAGTTCTTC. Translated, it gives CASSSGRGGHEQFF.

This clone was seen only a few times. The chain couples TRBV11-2 to TRBJ2-1; D is perhaps TRBD2 (6 bases). CDR1 and CDR2 (germline): SGHAT, FQNNGV. V lost 5 bases, J lost 10 bases, and 21 bases lay in between. The CDR3 is 15 residues long. The CDR3 sequence: CASSQRRDGREEQFF. The CDR3 DNA reads as TGTGCCAGCAGCCAGCGAAGGGACGGACGGGAGGAGCAGTTCTTC. Complete variable domain (other parts from reference TRBV11-2 and TRBJ2-1): EAGVAQSPRYKIIEKRQSVAFWCNPISGHATLYWYQQILGQGPKLLIQFQNNGVVDDSQLPKDRFSAERLKGVDSTLKIQPAKLEDSAVYLCASSQRRDGREEQFFGPGTRLTVL.

This clone was picked up one time. The rearrangement links TRBV23-1 to TRBJ1-3; no firm D call. TRBV23-1 is an ORF, and what it does is uncertain. With 2 bases removed from V and 1 base from J, the gap between germline ends came to 12 bases. The CDR3 totals 16 residues. The CDR3 bases are TGCGCCAGCAGTCAAATCAACAGTTATTCTGGAAACACCATATATTTT. The encoded protein is CASSQINSYSGNTIYF.

The V gene is TRBV3-1 (or the pseudogene TRBV3-2), the J gene TRBJ1-2, with no clear D. Trimming stripped 0 bases from V and 8 bases from J, with 16 bases between. From germline, CDR1 is LGHDT and CDR2 YNNKEL (reference sequence). CDR3 length: 15 amino acids. The CDR3 bases are TGTGCCAGCAGCCAAGATTTTGTTCCTGGGAGGGGCTACACCTTC. Translation: CASSQDFVPGRGYTF.